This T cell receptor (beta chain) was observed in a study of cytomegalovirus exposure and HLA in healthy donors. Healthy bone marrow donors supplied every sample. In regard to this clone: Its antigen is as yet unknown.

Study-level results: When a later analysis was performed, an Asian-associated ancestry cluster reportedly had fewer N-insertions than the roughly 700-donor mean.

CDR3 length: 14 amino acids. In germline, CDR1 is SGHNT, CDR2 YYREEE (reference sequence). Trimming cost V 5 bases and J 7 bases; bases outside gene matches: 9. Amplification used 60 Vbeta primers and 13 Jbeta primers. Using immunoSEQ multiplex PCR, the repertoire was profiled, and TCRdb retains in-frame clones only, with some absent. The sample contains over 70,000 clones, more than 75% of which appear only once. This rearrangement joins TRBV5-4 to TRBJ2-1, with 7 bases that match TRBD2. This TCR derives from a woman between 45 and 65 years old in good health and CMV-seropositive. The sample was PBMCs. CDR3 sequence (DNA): TGTGCCAGCAGTACCGGGACTATAATTAATGAGCAGTTCTTC. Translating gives CASSTGTIINEQFF.